This entry describes one TCR beta chain. Its cognate antigen is unknown. Trimming left V 5 bases short and J 1 base short, with 20 bases between. This CDR3 has 17 amino acids. Germline-derived CDR1 and CDR2 are SGHVS and FQNEAQ. Method: immunoSEQ multiplex PCR; TCRdb's copy keeps in-frame clones and lacks some. The sample shows tens of thousands of clones, 70% to 90% of them seen only once. The sample originates from a study of OX40 agonist ivuxolimab in advanced cancers. Findings of the study overall: Clonal expansion from baseline to week 6 occurred in both CD4+ and CD8+ T cells.

This clonotype originated in an adult with an advanced solid tumor such as melanoma, head and neck, liver or kidney cancer. The input for sequencing was CD4+ or CD8+ T cells sorted from blood, taken in a trial of the OX40 agonist ivuxolimab. The chain couples TRBV7-8 to TRBJ2-5; D perhaps matches TRBD1 (6 bases). In nucleotides, the CDR3 is TGTGCCAGCAGCATACCAAAGTCAGGGGTTCCCCAAGAGACCCAGTACTTC. It translates to CASSIPKSGVPQETQYF.